One sample yielded the 26 T cell receptor beta chains listed below, sequenced in a study of early T cells in non-severe SARS-CoV-2 infection. TCRdb re-called the 5' RACE reads through MiXCR, storing one row per CDR3 protein. The data hold 65,000 to 90,000 distinct CDR3 sequences, with 9% to 15% observed a single time. The sequencing sample was made of whole blood. These receptors were obtained from an adult who was a healthcare worker with PCR-confirmed SARS-CoV-2 infection or an uninfected control (not recorded which).

This clonotype was recorded many times. The chain joins TRBV7-3 to TRBJ2-3; D may be TRBD2 (6 bases). Germline V gives CDR1 SGHTA, CDR2 FQGTGA. Trimming removed 2 bases from V and 3 bases from J, with 6 bases in between. The CDR3 consists of 13 residues. CDR3: CASSLGRTDTQYF. The DNA of the CDR3 is TGTGCCAGCAGCTTAGGGAGGACAGATACGCAGTATTTT.

This clonotype showed up many times. The rearrangement uses TRBV6-1 and TRBJ1-1, with 9 bases that match TRBD1. Unmatched junction bases numbered 10, after V lost 7 bases and J lost 4 bases. CDR1 MNHNS and CDR2 SASEGT come from the germline V gene. This CDR3 contains 15 residues. CDR3 amino acids: CASTIGTGIGTEAFF. CDR3 bases: TGTGCCAGCACCATCGGGACAGGGATTGGCACTGAAGCTTTCTTT.

Ten or more counts support this clonotype. The chain is built from TRBV5-4 and TRBJ2-5, with D perhaps matching TRBD1 (5 bases). Trimming removed 4 bases at V and 5 bases at J, with 12 bases between. Germline CDR1 reads SGHNT; CDR2 reads YYREEE (reference sequence). This CDR3 has 13 amino acids. CDR3 nucleotide sequence: TGTGCCAGCAGCCCAGGGCAGGCGGAGACCCAGTACTTC. Translation gives CASSPGQAETQYF.

This sequence joins TRBV20-1 and TRBJ2-5, with TRBD2 identical over 11 bases. Losses at the gene ends were 6 bases for V and 3 bases for J; bases not matched to a gene: 3. This CDR3 is built from 13 residues. Germline V lookup: CDR1 DFQATT, CDR2 SNEGSKA (reference sequence). CDR3 coding DNA: TGCAGTGCGGTGGGACTAGCGGAAGAGACCCAGTACTTC. This sequence encodes CSAVGLAEETQYF.

At least ten counts were recorded for this clonotype. The CDR3 reads CASSLGEMFEKLFF. The CDR3 nucleotides read TGTGCCAGCAGCTTGGGGGAAATGTTTGAAAAACTGTTTTTT. The J gene is TRBJ1-4, the V gene TRBV5-5; D remains ambiguous. Trimming stripped 0 bases from V and 7 bases from J, with 10 bases between. Germline values: CDR1 SGHKS, CDR2 YYEKEE (reference sequence). This CDR3 comprises 14 residues. The full variable domain, rest sourced from reference TRBV5-5 and TRBJ1-4, is DAGVTQSPTHLIKTRGQQVTLRCSPISGHKSVSWYQQVLGQGPQFIFQYYEKEERGRGNFPDRFSARQFPNYSSELNVNALLLGDSALYLCASSLGEMFEKLFFGSGTQLSVL.

In its sample, this clonotype was seen a few times. The V gene is TRBV7-2, the J gene TRBJ2-3; D is unresolved. Germline lookup yields CDR1 SGHTA and CDR2 FQGNSA. This CDR3 is built from 14 residues. Trimming took 3 bases from V and 4 from J, leaving 11 bases between them. The CDR3 DNA sequence: TGTGCCAGCAGCTTCACCCCAGGCCCAGATACGCAGTATTTT. This translates into CASSFTPGPDTQYF.

This clonotype was found a few times. The chain carries TRBV18 and TRBJ2-7; 11 nucleotides match TRBD2. CDR1 and CDR2 from the germline V gene are KGHSH and LQKENI. This CDR3 has 18 residues. With 3 bases clipped from V and 2 bases from J, the junction kept 12 bases outside the gene matches. CDR3 amino acids: CASSPPDPSSGRTYEQYF. The CDR3 DNA is TGTGCCAGCTCACCCCCCGACCCGTCTAGCGGGAGGACCTACGAGCAGTACTTC.

Many counts were recorded for this clonotype. The chain carries TRBV3-1 and TRBJ2-1, with no clear D. V lost 6 bases, J lost 6 bases, and 9 bases lay in between. Germline V gene lookup returns CDR1 LGHDT and CDR2 YNNKEL (reference sequence). The CDR3 runs 12 residues. CDR3 DNA sequence: TGTGCCAGCAGGAGGCTACCCAATGAGCAGTTCTTC. Amino acids: CASRRLPNEQFF.

The chain recombines TRBV2 with TRBJ1-5; no definite D call. V was pared by 6 bases and J by 3 bases, with 12 bases between. In germline, CDR1 is SNHLY, CDR2 FYNNEI. This CDR3 comprises 14 residues. The CDR3 coding sequence is TGTGCCAGCAGAGAGGGTGGGGTCAATCAGCCCCAGCATTTT. Translation gives CASREGGVNQPQHF.

The chain is built from TRBV29-1 and TRBJ2-1, with 10 bases lining up with TRBD2. J was trimmed by 8 bases and V by 7 bases; bases with no gene match: 11. The CDR3 is 14 residues long. The germline gives CDR1 SQVTM, CDR2 ANQGSEA. The CDR3 DNA follows: TGCAGCGCAGGAGGGACTAGCGCCGGATATGAGCAGTTCTTC. Its translation: CSAGGTSAGYEQFF.

There are many counts of this clonotype. This chain uses TRBV19 with TRBJ1-5; D call uncertain. Trimming took off 7 bases at V and 6 bases at J, with 22 bases between the two ends. The CDR3 consists of 16 residues. Per germline, CDR1 LNHDA and CDR2 SQIVND (reference sequence). The CDR3 DNA reads as TGTGCCAGTAAGAAGGCGGGTAACCAGGATCCTCAGCCCCAGCATTTT. It yields the protein CASKKAGNQDPQPQHF.

There are many counts of this clonotype. V and J are TRBV5-1 and TRBJ2-1; perhaps D is TRBD1 or TRBD2 (5 bases each). The CDR3 totals 15 residues. Per germline, CDR1 SGHRS and CDR2 YFSETQ. Trimming stripped 4 bases from V and 10 bases from J, with 21 bases between. The CDR3 sequence: CASSRAGTPGSEQFF. CDR3 nucleotides: TGCGCCAGCAGCAGGGCCGGGACCCCGGGATCGGAGCAGTTCTTC.

The chain employs TRBV15 and TRBJ2-2; D is perhaps TRBD1 (5 bases). The CDR3 sequence is 16 residues long. The germline V gene encodes CDR1 LNHNV and CDR2 YYDKDF (reference sequence). The ends were cut back, 1 base at V and 6 bases at J, with 15 bases in the middle. CDR3 sequence (DNA): TGTGCCACCAGCAGAGGGGGTGGGGCGAAGGCCGGGGAGCTGTTTTTT. Its protein product is CATSRGGGAKAGELFF.

This clonotype showed up just a few times. The junction and the germline gene differ at one end; a read error may be behind it. The chain combines TRBV18 with TRBJ2-2, with D unresolved. The CDR3 consists of 15 residues. Germline V gives CDR1 KGHSH, CDR2 LQKENI. DNA for the CDR3: TGTGTCAGCTCACCTCAAGTAACGAACACCGGGGAGCTGTTTTTT. Its protein product is CVSSPQVTNTGELFF.

The V gene is TRBV19, the J gene TRBJ1-2; 9 bases map to TRBD1. CDR1 is LNHDA, CDR2 SQIVND, per germline (reference sequence). The CDR3 is made up of 14 amino acids. V dropped 5 bases and J dropped 4; count of bases not matched to a gene: 5. CDR3 DNA: TGTGCCAGTAGTCCCCCGGGACAGGGCTATGGCTACACCTTC. Its protein product is CASSPPGQGYGYTF.

This chain uses TRBV30 with TRBJ2-5; 8 bases line up with TRBD2. CDR1 and CDR2 (germline): GTSNPN, SVGIG (reference sequence). V was pared by 4 bases and J by 3 bases, with 4 bases of the junction left unmatched. The CDR3 totals 13 residues. CDR3 in amino acids: CAWKREWKETQYF. CDR3 in DNA: TGTGCCTGGAAGCGGGAGTGGAAAGAGACCCAGTACTTC.

The CDR3: CASSSGSSYEQYF. In DNA form, the CDR3 reads TGTGCCAGCAGTTCCGGGTCCTCCTACGAGCAGTACTTC. The chain carries TRBV28 and TRBJ2-7, with D uncertain. CDR3 length: 13 amino acids. The germline V gene encodes CDR1 MDHEN and CDR2 SYDVKM. The V end was cut by 4 bases, the J end by 0 bases, with 7 bases between.

This clonotype came up many times. This CDR3 is CSAQTGSADTQYF. CDR3 DNA: TGCAGCGCCCAGACAGGGTCGGCAGATACGCAGTATTTT. This chain joins TRBV29-1 and TRBJ2-3; TRBD1 aligns across 7 bases. Germline CDR1 SQVTM, CDR2 ANQGSEA. The CDR3 runs to 13 residues. Germline trimming cut 7 bases from V and 4 bases from J; bases unmatched to any gene: 8.

This clonotype occurred many times. The V call is TRBV11-2, the J call TRBJ2-7; 9 bases fit TRBD2. V lost 5 bases and J lost 5; bases outside the gene matches: 10. The V gene's germline CDR1 is SGHAT and CDR2 FQNNGV. This CDR3 spans 15 amino acids. The chain's CDR3 is CASSPVSIAGDEQYF. Written as DNA, the CDR3 is TGTGCCAGCAGCCCCGTATCAATAGCGGGAGACGAGCAGTACTTC. Full variable domain (outside the CDR3, taken from reference TRBV11-2 and TRBJ2-7): EAGVAQSPRYKIIEKRQSVAFWCNPISGHATLYWYQQILGQGPKLLIQFQNNGVVDDSQLPKDRFSAERLKGVDSTLKIQPAKLEDSAVYLCASSPVSIAGDEQYFGPGTRLTVT.

This chain connects TRBV13 to TRBJ2-3; the match to TRBD2 covers 9 bases. This CDR3 comprises 15 residues. Germline V gene lookup returns CDR1 PRHDT and CDR2 FYEKMQ (reference sequence). Unmatched junction bases numbered 9, after V lost 5 bases and J lost 6 bases. The CDR3 spells CASSQGTSFIDTQYF. The CDR3 coding sequence is TGTGCCAGCAGCCAGGGGACTAGCTTCATTGATACGCAGTATTTT.

Remarks on this clonotype: A read error is likely, as this CDR3 ends without the conserved phenylalanine or tryptophan. The chain combines TRBV10-3 with TRBJ1-1, with D possibly TRBD1 on 5 matching bases. The V gene lost 3 bases and the J gene lost 4 bases, with 9 bases spanning the gap. The CDR3 is 13 amino acids. Per germline, CDR1 ENHRY and CDR2 SYGVKD. The CDR3 is CAISDRVGTEAFS. The CDR3 bases are TGTGCCATCAGTGACAGGGTCGGCACTGAAGCTTTCTCT.

This clonotype came up many times. V gene TRBV7-2 combines with J gene TRBJ2-3, with D maybe TRBD1 (6 bases). This CDR3 has 13 residues. Germline V CDR1 and CDR2: SGHTA, FQGNSA. The V end was cut by 5 bases, the J end by 3 bases, with 9 bases between. The CDR3 sequence: CASSPQGTDTQYF. The CDR3 nucleotides are TGTGCCAGCAGCCCACAGGGTACAGATACGCAGTATTTT. The complete variable domain, with remaining parts taken from reference TRBV7-2 and TRBJ2-3, reads GAGVSQSPSNKVTEKGKDVELRCDPISGHTALYWYRQSLGQGLEFLIYFQGNSAPDKSGLPSDRFSAERTGGSVSTLTIQRTQQEDSAVYLCASSPQGTDTQYFGPGTRLTVL.

This clonotype has a handful of counts. The chain couples TRBV5-4 to TRBJ2-1, with 15 bases lining up with TRBD2. The V segment lost 4 bases and the J segment 9 bases; nucleotides outside the gene matches: 8. The CDR3 sequence is 16 residues long. CDR1 is SGHNT and CDR2 is YYREEE in the germline V gene (reference sequence). As DNA, the CDR3 is TGTGCCAGCAGCCCATGGACTAGCGGGAGGGCTTCTGAGCAGTTCTTC. This codes for CASSPWTSGRASEQFF.

Worth noting for this clonotype: This may come from a read error, since a much larger clone is one base off. The V call is TRBV19, the J call TRBJ2-1; possibly TRBD2 for D (5 bases). The length of the CDR3 is 15 residues. The V gene's germline CDR1 is LNHDA and CDR2 SQIVND (reference sequence). The CDR3, as DNA: TGTGCCAGTAGTATCCCACTAGTATCCTGCAATGAGCAGTTCTTC. Encoded protein: CASSIPLVSCNEQFF.

V and J are TRBV2 and TRBJ2-3; 7 bases map to TRBD1. Per the germline V gene, CDR1 is SNHLY and CDR2 is FYNNEI. J gave up 3 bases and V 5 bases, and 8 bases lay outside the gene matches. There are 15 residues in the CDR3. The CDR3 sequence: CASSLGQVLTDTQYF. The CDR3 DNA sequence: TGTGCCAGCAGTCTTGGACAGGTACTTACAGATACGCAGTATTTT.

The chain couples TRBV29-1 to TRBJ2-2; D remains ambiguous. The CDR3 runs 12 residues. Trimming removed 2 bases from V and 5 bases from J, with 6 bases in between. Germline V gene sequence: CDR1 SQVTM, CDR2 ANQGSEA. The CDR3 bases are TGCAGCGTTGAAATCGGGACCGGGGAGCTGTTTTTT. It specifies CSVEIGTGELFF.